These T cell receptor beta chains were read from a single sample in a study of beta chain features in type 1 diabetes. Generated by immunoSEQ multiplex PCR, the TCRdb table keeps only in-frame clones and is missing some. Of about 470,000 clones in the sample, 25% to 35% are singletons; the top ten hold 0.065%. The sequenced sample consisted of naive CD4+ T cells from blood. These TCRs come from a young man in good health. CDR3s include the opening cysteine and the closing phenylalanine or tryptophan. Fields, in order: V gene, J gene, D gene, clone size, CDR3 protein, CDR3 DNA. D genes are given only for firm matches. Not all rows give a size; the values are once, few, many and, for expanded clones, a class.

V: TRBV7-9; J: TRBJ1-1; D: .; size: .; CDR3: CASSSAGGSTEAFF; DNA: TGTGCCAGCAGCTCCGCGGGGGGCAGCACTGAAGCTTTCTTT
V: TRBV18; J: TRBJ2-5; D: .; size: .; CDR3: CASSPTGQETQYF; DNA: TGTGCCAGCTCCCCGACAGGCCAAGAGACCCAGTACTTC
V: TRBV10-3; J: TRBJ1-1; D: TRBD1; size: .; CDR3: CAIRDRVNTEAFF; DNA: TGTGCCATCAGGGACAGGGTGAACACTGAAGCTTTCTTT
V: TRBV5-1; J: TRBJ2-5; D: TRBD1; size: once; CDR3: CASSLGDRVPQETQYF; DNA: TGCGCCAGCAGCTTGGGGGACAGGGTACCTCAAGAGACCCAGTACTTC
V: TRBV7-2; J: TRBJ2-7; D: TRBD1; size: .; CDR3: CASSPGQTSSYEQYF; DNA: TGTGCCAGCAGCCCGGGACAGACGAGCTCCTACGAGCAGTACTTC
V: TRBV7-2; J: TRBJ2-3; D: TRBD2; size: few; CDR3: CASSPSGYTDTQYF; DNA: TGTGCCAGCAGCCCTAGCGGATACACAGATACGCAGTATTTT
V: TRBV7-9; J: TRBJ2-1; D: TRBD1; size: few; CDR3: CASSPGTGAQQFF; DNA: TGTGCCAGCAGCCCCGGGACAGGGGCGCAGCAGTTCTTC
V: TRBV20-1; J: TRBJ2-7; D: .; size: .; CDR3: CSARAFYEQYF; DNA: TGCAGTGCTAGAGCTTTCTACGAGCAGTACTTC
V: TRBV29-1; J: TRBJ2-7; D: .; size: few; CDR3: CSASRGSDEQYF; DNA: TGCAGCGCCTCGAGAGGGTCGGACGAGCAGTACTTC
V: TRBV4-3; J: TRBJ2-4; D: .; size: .; CDR3: CASSQEQFFAKNIQYF; DNA: TGCGCCAGCAGCCAAGAGCAGTTCTTTGCCAAAAACATTCAGTACTTC
V: TRBV11-2; J: TRBJ2-2; D: TRBD2; size: .; CDR3: CASRRLAGGPWTGELFF; DNA: TGTGCCAGCAGAAGACTAGCGGGAGGGCCGTGGACCGGGGAGCTGTTTTTT
V: TRBV7-7; J: TRBJ2-3; D: TRBD2; size: .; CDR3: CASSPALAASTDTQYF; DNA: TGTGCCAGCAGCCCCGCCCTAGCGGCTAGCACAGATACGCAGTATTTT
V: TRBV7-2; J: TRBJ2-6; D: .; size: .; CDR3: CASSLTRDGANVLTF; DNA: TGTGCCAGCAGCCTGACACGGGATGGGGCCAACGTCCTGACTTTC
V: TRBV4-3; J: TRBJ2-7; D: .; size: .; CDR3: CASSQQVGGPYEQYF; DNA: TGCGCCAGCAGCCAACAGGTCGGGGGACCCTACGAGCAGTACTTC
V: TRBV10-3; J: TRBJ2-3; D: .; size: few; CDR3: CAISAAGSTDTQYF; DNA: TGTGCCATCAGTGCCGCAGGTAGCACAGATACGCAGTATTTT
V: TRBV28; J: TRBJ1-5; D: .; size: few; CDR3: CASSSGTVQPQHF; DNA: TGTGCCAGCAGTTCCGGGACTGTGCAGCCCCAGCATTTT
V: TRBV20-1; J: TRBJ1-1; D: .; size: few; CDR3: CSAAGKAEAFF; DNA: TGCAGTGCTGCAGGGAAGGCTGAAGCTTTCTTT
V: TRBV5-1; J: TRBJ2-7; D: .; size: few; CDR3: CASSIVPDSYEQYF; DNA: TGCGCCAGCTCAATTGTCCCGGATTCCTACGAGCAGTACTTC
V: TRBV7-6; J: TRBJ2-6; D: TRBD1; size: once; CDR3: CASSPQQGAGANVLTF; DNA: TGTGCCAGCAGCCCACAGCAGGGGGCTGGGGCCAACGTCCTGACTTTC
V: TRBV7-6; J: TRBJ2-7; D: TRBD1; size: few; CDR3: CASSFSPGQGTYEQYF; DNA: TGTGCCAGCAGCTTTTCCCCCGGACAGGGGACCTACGAGCAGTACTTC
V: TRBV9; J: TRBJ2-2; D: .; size: few; CDR3: CASSVGSPNTGELFF; DNA: TGTGCCAGCAGCGTAGGTAGCCCGAACACCGGGGAGCTGTTTTTT
V: TRBV9; J: TRBJ1-4; D: .; size: .; CDR3: CASSSRRSNEKLFF; DNA: TGTGCCAGCAGCTCCCGACGGAGTAATGAAAAACTGTTTTTT
V: TRBV18; J: TRBJ2-1; D: .; size: few; CDR3: CASSAGSGTGGYNEQFF; DNA: TGTGCCAGCTCAGCGGGGAGCGGGACAGGAGGCTACAATGAGCAGTTCTTC
V: TRBV29-1; J: TRBJ2-5; D: TRBD2; size: .; CDR3: CSSWGLAGAGETQYF; DNA: TGCAGCTCCTGGGGACTAGCGGGAGCCGGGGAGACCCAGTACTTC
V: TRBV7-2; J: TRBJ2-3; D: TRBD1; size: few; CDR3: CASSPDRGFTDTQYF; DNA: TGTGCCAGCAGCCCGGACAGGGGGTTCACAGATACGCAGTATTTT
V: TRBV10-3; J: TRBJ2-7; D: .; size: .; CDR3: CAIGGAYEQYF; DNA: TGTGCCATCGGCGGGGCCTACGAGCAGTACTTC
V: TRBV7-8; J: TRBJ2-7; D: .; size: .; CDR3: CASSLGREYEQYF; DNA: TGTGCCAGCAGCTTAGGGCGGGAATACGAGCAGTACTTC
V: TRBV11-2; J: TRBJ1-2; D: .; size: .; CDR3: CASRHTGNGYTF; DNA: TGTGCCAGCAGGCATACAGGGAATGGCTACACCTTC
V: TRBV4-1; J: TRBJ2-1; D: .; size: few; CDR3: CASSQDAGRAGTTYNEQFF; DNA: TGCGCCAGCAGCCAAGACGCGGGTCGGGCGGGGACAACCTACAATGAGCAGTTCTTC
V: TRBV4-3; J: TRBJ2-1; D: .; size: .; CDR3: CASSQLRSRVYNEQFF; DNA: TGCGCCAGCAGCCAACTGAGGAGCCGAGTCTACAATGAGCAGTTCTTC
V: TRBV21-1; J: TRBJ1-2; D: .; size: few; CDR3: CASSIQKANYGYTF; DNA: TGTGCCAGCAGCATTCAAAAGGCTAACTATGGCTACACCTTC
V: TRBV28; J: TRBJ2-1; D: .; size: few; CDR3: CASSLVGGTQQFF; DNA: TGTGCCAGCAGTTTAGTTGGAGGGACCCAGCAGTTCTTC
V: TRBV28; J: TRBJ1-5; D: TRBD1; size: .; CDR3: CASSSDRGPQPQHF; DNA: TGTGCCAGCAGTTCGGACAGGGGGCCTCAGCCCCAGCATTTT
V: TRBV30; J: TRBJ2-7; D: .; size: few; CDR3: CAVGPVPYEQYF; DNA: TGTGCCGTAGGCCCGGTCCCCTACGAGCAGTACTTC